The sequence of this TCR beta chain was determined in a study of cytomegalovirus exposure and HLA in healthy donors. The study ran its PCR with 60 Vbeta and 13 Jbeta primers. Profiling relied on immunoSEQ multiplex PCR, and the TCRdb table lists in-frame clones only, not all of them. In total, the table holds around 190,000 clones. Findings and limits, study-wide: Cytomegalovirus-associated status was assigned to fewer than 200 TCR beta chains. It was in a later analysis that TCR association rates were seen to vary by HLA locus, highest for DRB1 and lowest for HLA-C. Earlier analysis yielded a pattern in which most TCR beta V segments were productive about 87% or about 30% of the time.

Donors likely had unrecorded immune exposures despite being nominally healthy when sampled. Turning to this clone: Its antigen is unidentified.

V lost 6 bases and J 4 bases, leaving 13 bases between the germline ends. The CDR3 consists of 14 residues. Looked up from germline, CDR1 is SGHDT and CDR2 is YYEEEE. The sequence derives from a woman in her twenties or thirties in good health and CMV-seropositive. This chain links TRBV5-6 with TRBJ2-2; a possible D gene is TRBD2 (5 bases). The material sequenced was PBMCs. CDR3 residues: CASTRVRGTGELFF. The CDR3 nucleotides read TGTGCCAGCACCAGAGTTCGGGGCACCGGGGAGCTGTTTTTT.